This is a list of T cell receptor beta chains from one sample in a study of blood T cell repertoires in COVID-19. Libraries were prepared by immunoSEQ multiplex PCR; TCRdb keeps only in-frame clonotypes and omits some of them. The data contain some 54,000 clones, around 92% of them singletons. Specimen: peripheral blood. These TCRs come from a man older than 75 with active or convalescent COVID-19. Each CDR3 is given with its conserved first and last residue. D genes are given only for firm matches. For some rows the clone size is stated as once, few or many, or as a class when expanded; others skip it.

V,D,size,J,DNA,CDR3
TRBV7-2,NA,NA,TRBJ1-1,TGTGCCAGCAGCTTAGCGCTGAGGGAGGTTGCTGAAGCTTTCTTT,CASSLALREVAEAFF
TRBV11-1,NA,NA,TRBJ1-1,TGTGCCAGCAGTTTCCAGGCGGGGCTCCCGGGGACTGAAGCTTTCTTT,CASSFQAGLPGTEAFF
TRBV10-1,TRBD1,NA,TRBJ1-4,TGCGCCAGCAGACAAGGGACAGTAAAGGGGCACCGTAATGAAAAACTGTTTTTT,CASRQGTVKGHRNEKLFF
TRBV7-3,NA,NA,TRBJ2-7,TGTGCCAGCAGCCCACCTGTGCCGGGACTCGACGAGCAGTACTTC,CASSPPVPGLDEQYF
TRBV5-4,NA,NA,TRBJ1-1,TGTGCCAGCAGCTTGGAGGGGCTGAACACTGAAGCTTTCTTT,CASSLEGLNTEAFF
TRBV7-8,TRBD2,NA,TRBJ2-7,TGTGCCAGCAGCTTAGTGAGCGGGGGGGCCCGCGAGCAGTACTTC,CASSLVSGGAREQYF
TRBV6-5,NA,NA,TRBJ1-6,TGTGCCAGCAGTTACTCTACTCCAGGGAATTCACCCCTCCACTTT,CASSYSTPGNSPLHF
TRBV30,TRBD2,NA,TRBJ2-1,TGTGCCTGGAGTGTACAGCGGGGAGACTACAATGAGCAGTTCTTC,CAWSVQRGDYNEQFF
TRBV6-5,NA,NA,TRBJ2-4,TGTGCCAGCAATCTACAGGGCATTCAGTACTTC,CASNLQGIQYF
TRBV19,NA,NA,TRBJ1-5,TGTGCCAGTAGTATATCGGGGGAACGCAATCAGCCCCAGCATTTT,CASSISGERNQPQHF
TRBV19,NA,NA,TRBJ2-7,TGTGCCAGTAGTATTGGCGGCGAGCAGTACTTC,CASSIGGEQYF
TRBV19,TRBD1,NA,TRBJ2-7,TGTGCCAGTAGTATTCGGGGACAGGTGAGCTCCTACGAGCAGTACTTC,CASSIRGQVSSYEQYF
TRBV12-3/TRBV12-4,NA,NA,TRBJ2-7,TGTGCCAGCAGTTTCGCGGACTCCTACGAGCAGTACTTC,CASSFADSYEQYF
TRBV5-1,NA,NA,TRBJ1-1,TGCGCCAGCAGCAGAATCCCGGGACTGGAGAACACTGAAGCTTTCTTT,CASSRIPGLENTEAFF
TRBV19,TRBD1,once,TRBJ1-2,TGTGCCAGTAGTGCCCGACAGGGGGGCTTCTATGGCTACACCTTC,CASSARQGGFYGYTF
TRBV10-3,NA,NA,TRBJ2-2,TGTGCCATCAGTGACTATAACGGGGAGCTGTTTTTT,CAISDYNGELFF
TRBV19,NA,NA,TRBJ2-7,TGTGCCAGTGGGGGCGGAGCCTACGAGCAGTACTTC,CASGGGAYEQYF
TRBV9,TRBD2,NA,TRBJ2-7,TGTGCCAGCAGCCCTCATGCCAGCGGGAGAGTATCCTACGAGCAGTACTTC,CASSPHASGRVSYEQYF
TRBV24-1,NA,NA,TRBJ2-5,TGTGCCACGCAACAACAAGAGACCCAGTACTTC,CATQQQETQYF
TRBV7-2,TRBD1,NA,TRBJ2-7,TGTGCCAGCAGCTCACCCGGACAGGGGGCTGTGTACGAGCAGTACTTC,CASSSPGQGAVYEQYF
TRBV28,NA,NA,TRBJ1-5,TGTGCCAGCAGTCCCCGAGGGGGGGGCGATTATCAGCCCCAGCATTTT,CASSPRGGGDYQPQHF
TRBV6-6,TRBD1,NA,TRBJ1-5,TGTGCCAGCAGTCCAGAAGGGGGCCTTGGGCAGCCCCAGCATTTT,CASSPEGGLGQPQHF